The rows below give T cell receptor beta chains drawn from one sample of a study of blood T cell repertoires in COVID-19. Some clones are missing from TCRdb's copy, which holds only in-frame ones; the method was immunoSEQ multiplex PCR. The sample lists tens of thousands of clones, 75% to 85% occurring once. Input material: peripheral blood. The receptors originated from a woman aged 80 or older with active or convalescent COVID-19. Both conserved end residues are part of each CDR3. Each record gives: clone size, J gene, D gene, V gene, CDR3 protein, CDR3 DNA. D genes are given only for firm matches. Where a row states a size, it is once, few, many or the class of an expanded clone; other rows omit it.

>-|TRBJ1-1|-|TRBV27
CASIGASAGYNTEAFF
TGTGCCAGCATTGGTGCCTCAGCAGGGTACAACACTGAAGCTTTCTTT
>-|TRBJ2-1|TRBD2|TRBV4-1
CASSQDFGGLAADNEQFF
TGCGCCAGCAGCCAAGATTTTGGAGGGCTAGCGGCCGACAATGAGCAGTTCTTC
>once|TRBJ1-2|-|TRBV7-8
CASSLVRSQYYGYTF
TGTGCCAGCAGCTTAGTGCGGTCCCAATACTATGGCTACACCTTC
>-|TRBJ1-1|-|TRBV7-9
CASSASGGANTEAFF
TGTGCCAGCAGCGCCTCGGGCGGGGCGAACACTGAAGCTTTCTTT
>-|TRBJ2-1|TRBD2|TRBV9
CASSGLAGAYNEQFF
TGTGCCAGCAGCGGACTAGCGGGAGCATACAATGAGCAGTTCTTC
>once|TRBJ2-3|TRBD2|TRBV24-1
CATSDSSGSGSDTQYF
TGTGCCACCAGTGATTCGAGCGGGAGTGGGTCAGATACGCAGTATTTT
>-|TRBJ2-1|-|TRBV7-3
CASSLWSLSNEQFF
TGTGCCAGCAGCTTATGGTCCCTAAGCAATGAGCAGTTCTTC
>-|TRBJ2-1|TRBD2|TRBV27
CASSFGLRGRVNEQFF
TGTGCCAGCAGTTTCGGTTTACGCGGGAGGGTCAATGAGCAGTTCTTC
>-|TRBJ1-4|TRBD1|TRBV9
CASSPTAGGGRTNEKLFF
TGTGCCAGCAGCCCTACGGCAGGGGGTGGCAGAACTAATGAAAAACTGTTTTTT
>-|TRBJ2-1|TRBD2|TRBV11-2
CASSLDSGGRYNEQFF
TGTGCCAGCAGCTTAGACAGCGGGGGGAGATACAATGAGCAGTTCTTC
>-|TRBJ2-2|-|TRBV9
CASSEPGLDGVGTGELFF
TGTGCCAGCAGCGAACCGGGACTGGATGGGGTAGGGACCGGGGAGCTGTTTTTT
>once|TRBJ2-6|-|TRBV19
CASSTGSGSSGANVLTF
TGTGCCAGTTCCACAGGGTCGGGGAGCTCTGGGGCCAACGTCCTGACTTTC
>once|TRBJ2-2|-|TRBV7-6
CASSFSPGGQLNTGELFF
TGTGCCAGCAGCTTTTCTCCCGGGGGGCAACTTAACACCGGGGAGCTGTTTTTT
>once|TRBJ2-5|TRBD2|TRBV30
CAWSPGTSGTRETQYF
TGTGCCTGGAGCCCGGGGACTAGCGGCACGAGGGAGACCCAGTACTTC
>once|TRBJ2-1|TRBD1|TRBV6-2/TRBV6-3
CASSYPQLLGQGSSSYNEQFF
TGTGCCAGCAGTTACCCGCAGTTACTCGGACAGGGGTCGAGCTCCTACAATGAGCAGTTCTTC
>-|TRBJ1-2|TRBD1|TRBV28
CASQQGANYGYTF
TGTGCCAGCCAGCAGGGGGCTAACTATGGCTACACCTTC
>-|TRBJ2-1|TRBD2|TRBV11-2
CASRPLAGGYNEQFF
TGTGCCAGCAGACCCCTAGCGGGAGGATACAATGAGCAGTTCTTC
>few|TRBJ2-3|TRBD1|TRBV5-8
CASRIRTGTDTQYF
TGTGCCAGCAGGATCCGGACAGGGACCGATACGCAGTATTTT
>-|TRBJ1-2|-|TRBV5-1
CASRIQRADGYTF
TGCGCCAGCAGGATACAGAGGGCAGATGGCTACACCTTC
>few|TRBJ2-1|TRBD2|TRBV2
CASSESLAGPYNEQFF
TGTGCCAGCAGTGAAAGTCTAGCGGGCCCCTACAATGAGCAGTTCTTC
>-|TRBJ2-5|-|TRBV6-5
CASSYSTGIQETQYF
TGTGCCAGCAGTTACTCGACGGGAATCCAAGAGACCCAGTACTTC
>-|TRBJ2-4|TRBD2|TRBV10-1
CASSESAGGQNIQYF
TGCGCCAGCAGTGAGTCGGCGGGGGGTCAAAACATTCAGTACTTC
>-|TRBJ1-2|TRBD1|TRBV19
CASSIFTPGTGMGYTF
TGTGCCAGTAGTATCTTCACCCCCGGGACAGGGATGGGCTACACCTTC
>few|TRBJ2-1|TRBD2|TRBV7-9
CASSLAGLADYNEQFF
TGTGCCAGCAGCCTAGCGGGACTAGCGGACTACAATGAGCAGTTCTTC
>few|TRBJ2-3|-|TRBV7-7
CASSLIGATDTQYF
TGTGCCAGCAGCTTAATTGGGGCCACAGATACGCAGTATTTT
>-|TRBJ2-7|-|TRBV18
CASSPPAVGRYEQYF
TGTGCCAGCTCACCACCGGCGGTAGGGAGGTACGAGCAGTACTTC
>-|TRBJ2-5|-|TRBV7-9
CASSFGPPGYQETQYF
TGTGCCAGCAGCTTTGGGCCACCAGGGTACCAAGAGACCCAGTACTTC
>few|TRBJ2-1|-|TRBV19
CASALRLGNNEQFF
TGTGCCAGTGCCCTAAGACTAGGGAACAATGAGCAGTTCTTC
>-|TRBJ2-1|-|TRBV10-1
CASSRTVSSTYNEQFF
TGCGCCAGCAGTCGGACAGTCAGTTCCACCTACAATGAGCAGTTCTTC
>-|TRBJ1-4|TRBD1|TRBV10-3
CAISPGGSDEKLFF
TGTGCCATCAGCCCAGGGGGGAGTGATGAAAAACTGTTTTTT
>-|TRBJ1-3|-|TRBV9
CASSVERGASGNTIYF
TGTGCCAGCAGCGTAGAGCGGGGAGCCTCTGGAAACACCATATATTTT
>-|TRBJ1-2|-|TRBV6-1
CASSESSENGYTF
TGTGCCAGCAGTGAGAGCTCGGAGAATGGCTACACCTTC
>-|TRBJ2-5|TRBD2|TRBV27
CASSNQERGGQETQYF
TGTGCCAGCAGTAACCAGGAGCGGGGGGGCCAAGAGACCCAGTACTTC
>-|TRBJ2-2|TRBD1|TRBV28
CASRHLTGGGVSFFGELFF
TGTGCCAGCAGGCACCTTACAGGGGGCGGCGTTTCGTTTTTTGGGGAGCTGTTTTTT
>-|TRBJ2-7|-|TRBV5-1
CASRSTRSFSGGPYEQYF
TGCGCCAGCAGGTCGACTAGGAGCTTCAGTGGTGGGCCTTACGAGCAGTACTTC
>few|TRBJ1-6|TRBD1|TRBV4-1
CASSPSQGAGSPLHF
TGCGCCAGCAGCCCGTCCCAGGGGGCAGGATCACCCCTCCACTTT
>-|TRBJ2-7|TRBD1|TRBV29-1
CSARTGRHEQYF
TGCAGCGCAAGGACAGGGCGGCACGAGCAGTACTTC